This TCR beta chain was found in a study of CD8+ T cells in alopecia areata. Study outcomes and limitations: Across lesional scalp, and particularly alopecia totalis/universalis, clonality surpassed that of normal scalp.

Comments on this clone: Its antigen is unidentified. Gene names denote mouse genes.

Extracted RNA was reverse transcribed, and the resulting cDNA served as sequencing template. Produced via immunoSEQ multiplex PCR; TCRdb's table is partial and in-frame only. Sampling found roughly 110,000 clones, none seen once. Sample: lesional skin. The receptor was derived from a C3H/HeJ mouse with alopecia areata. Strain haplotype (MHC): H2-k.

CDR3 DNA (partial): TGTGCCAGCAGTGATTCCTGGGGGGGGATTAACCAAGAC. Its protein product is CASSDSWGGINQD. The whole CDR3 region reads CASSDSWGGINQDTQYF. The rearrangement joins TRBV13-3 to TRBJ2-5; TRBD2 aligns across 9 bases. The read terminates 4 residues before the CDR3 end, so the remaining end is supplied by the germline J gene. V gave up 1 base and J gave up 0 bases; unmatched junction bases: 6. The CDR3 consists of 17 residues. CDR1 is NNHDY and CDR2 is SYVADS in the germline V gene.